The 4 T cell receptor beta chains listed next were all sequenced from one sample in a study of identifying expanded T cells in peripheral blood. Only in-frame clones appear in the TCRdb table, and some are missing; sequencing was by immunoSEQ multiplex PCR. The sample has approximately 110,000 clones; 85% to 90% are singletons. The source material was blood. The receptors shown here come from a person aged 18 to 75 in good health.

This clone was detected only a few times. The chain carries TRBV6-1 and TRBJ1-3; unclear D gene. The germline V and J ends were trimmed by 1 base and 2 bases, with 9 bases remaining between them. Germline assignment: CDR1 MNHNS and CDR2 SASEGT. CDR3 size: 15 residues. The CDR3 here is CASSEVRGAGNTIYF. The DNA for the CDR3 is TGTGCCAGCAGTGAAGTTCGAGGTGCTGGAAACACCATATATTTT.

The chain links TRBV18 to TRBJ2-6, with TRBD1 matching over 8 bases. Germline V CDR1 and CDR2: KGHSH, LQKENI. CDR3 length: 17 amino acids. V dropped 5 bases and J dropped 0; count of bases not matched to a gene: 6. The DNA for the CDR3 is TGTGCCAGCTCATCGGGACAGGTTCGCTCTGGGGCCAACGTCCTGACTTTC. Residues: CASSSGQVRSGANVLTF.

This chain uses TRBV5-1 with TRBJ2-1, with 9 bases that match TRBD2. V shed 8 bases, J shed 0 bases, and the junction held 12 bases outside the gene matches. Germline V lookup: CDR1 SGHRS, CDR2 YFSETQ. This CDR3 is 17 amino acids long. The CDR3 DNA reads TGCGCCAGTTCTCCGGATAGCGGGAGAAGCTCCTACAATGAGCAGTTCTTC. Protein product: CASSPDSGRSSYNEQFF.

The chain couples TRBV7-2 to TRBJ2-3, with D uncertain. Deletions cut 1 base from V and 4 bases from J, with 3 bases between. The CDR3 totals 12 residues. Per the germline V gene, CDR1 is SGHTA and CDR2 is FQGNSA. This CDR3 reads CASSLVADTQYF. The CDR3 DNA sequence: TGTGCCAGCAGCTTAGTCGCAGATACGCAGTATTTT.